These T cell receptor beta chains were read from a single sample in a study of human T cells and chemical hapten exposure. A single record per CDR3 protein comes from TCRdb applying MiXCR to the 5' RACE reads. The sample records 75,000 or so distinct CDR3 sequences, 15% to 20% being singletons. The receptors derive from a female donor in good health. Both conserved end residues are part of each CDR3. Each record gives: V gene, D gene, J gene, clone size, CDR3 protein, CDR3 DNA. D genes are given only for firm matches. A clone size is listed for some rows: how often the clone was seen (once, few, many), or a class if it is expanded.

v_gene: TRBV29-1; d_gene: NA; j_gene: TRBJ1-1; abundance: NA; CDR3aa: CSVLDSGTEAFF; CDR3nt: TGCAGCGTTCTGGACAGTGGCACTGAAGCTTTCTTT
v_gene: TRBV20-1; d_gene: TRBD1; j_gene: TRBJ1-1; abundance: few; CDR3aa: CSARDPTGTGGGRTEAFF; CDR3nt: TGCAGTGCTAGAGATCCCACCGGGACAGGGGGCGGGAGGACTGAAGCTTTCTTT
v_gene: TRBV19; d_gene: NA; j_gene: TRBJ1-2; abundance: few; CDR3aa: CASERNYGYTF; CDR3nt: TGTGCCAGTGAACGGAACTATGGCTACACCTTC
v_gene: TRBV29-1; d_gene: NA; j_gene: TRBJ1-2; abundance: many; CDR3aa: CSVEDRGGRPAYGYTF; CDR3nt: TGCAGCGTTGAAGATCGGGGGGGCAGGCCCGCTTATGGCTACACCTTC
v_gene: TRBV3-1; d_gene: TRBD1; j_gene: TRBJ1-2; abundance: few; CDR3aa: CASRGQNYGYTF; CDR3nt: TGTGCCAGCAGGGGACAGAACTATGGCTACACCTTC
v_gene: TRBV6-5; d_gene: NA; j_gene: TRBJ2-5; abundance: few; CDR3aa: CASSYSMAGSQETQYF; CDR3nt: TGTGCCAGCAGTTACTCTATGGCGGGATCTCAAGAGACCCAGTACTTC
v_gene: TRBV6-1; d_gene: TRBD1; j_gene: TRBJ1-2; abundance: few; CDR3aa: CASSGPPGTAIFYGYTF; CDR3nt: TGTGCCAGCAGTGGTCCCCCCGGGACAGCTATCTTCTATGGCTACACCTTC
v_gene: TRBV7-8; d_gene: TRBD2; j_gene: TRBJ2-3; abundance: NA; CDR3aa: CASSPGLAGVSDTQYF; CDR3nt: TGTGCCAGCAGCCCGGGACTAGCGGGAGTCTCAGATACGCAGTATTTT
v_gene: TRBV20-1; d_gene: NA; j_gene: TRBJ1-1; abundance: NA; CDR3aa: CSARPNMNTEAFF; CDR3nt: TGCAGTGCTAGACCAAATATGAACACTGAAGCTTTCTTT
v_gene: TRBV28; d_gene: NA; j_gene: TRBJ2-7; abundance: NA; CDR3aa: CASRSGSLGYF; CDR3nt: TGTGCCAGCAGGTCCGGGTCCCTAGGCTACTTC
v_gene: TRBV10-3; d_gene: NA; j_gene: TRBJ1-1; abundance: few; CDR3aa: CAIRPDPNTEAFF; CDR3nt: TGTGCCATTCGGCCTGACCCGAACACTGAAGCTTTCTTT
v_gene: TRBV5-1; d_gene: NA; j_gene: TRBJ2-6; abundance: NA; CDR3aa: CASSYTEGNVLTF; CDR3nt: TGCGCCAGCAGCTACACTGAAGGCAACGTCCTGACTTTC
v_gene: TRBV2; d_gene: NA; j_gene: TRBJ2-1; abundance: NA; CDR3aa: CASRLVSHNEQFF; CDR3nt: TGTGCCAGCAGACTAGTCTCCCACAATGAGCAGTTCTTC
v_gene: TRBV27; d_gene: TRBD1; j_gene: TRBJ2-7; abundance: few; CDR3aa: CASSLLGTGIEGQYF; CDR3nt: TGTGCCAGCAGTTTACTGGGGACAGGGATTGAGGGGCAGTACTTC
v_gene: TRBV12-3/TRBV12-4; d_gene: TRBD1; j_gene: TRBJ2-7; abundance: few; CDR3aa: CASSLRQGNYEQYF; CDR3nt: TGTGCCAGCAGCTTAAGACAGGGCAACTACGAGCAGTACTTC
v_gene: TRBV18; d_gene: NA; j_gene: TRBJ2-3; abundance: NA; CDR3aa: CASSRGTSGTDTQYF; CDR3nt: TGTGCCAGCTCACGCGGGACTTCTGGCACAGATACGCAGTATTTT
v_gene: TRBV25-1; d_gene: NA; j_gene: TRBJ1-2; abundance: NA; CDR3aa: CASSELGVGYGYTF; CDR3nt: TGTGCCAGCAGTGAATTGGGGGTCGGCTATGGCTACACCTTC
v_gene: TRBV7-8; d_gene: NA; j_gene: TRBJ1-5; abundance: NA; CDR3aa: CASSLVGGQPNQPQHF; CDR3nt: TGTGCCAGCAGCTTAGTGGGAGGACAGCCCAATCAGCCCCAGCATTTT
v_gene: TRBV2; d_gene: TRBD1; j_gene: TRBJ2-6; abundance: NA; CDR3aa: CASRAGTGLSGANVLTF; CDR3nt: TGTGCCAGCAGGGCCGGGACAGGCCTCTCTGGGGCCAACGTCCTGACTTTC
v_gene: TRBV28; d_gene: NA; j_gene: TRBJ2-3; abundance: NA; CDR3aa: CASSGGTTDTQYF; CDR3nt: TGTGCCAGCAGTGGCGGGACCACAGATACGCAGTATTTT
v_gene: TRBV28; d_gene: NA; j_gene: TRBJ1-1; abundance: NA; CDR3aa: CASIGWGYNAEAFF; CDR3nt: TGTGCCAGCATTGGATGGGGCTACAACGCTGAAGCTTTCTTT
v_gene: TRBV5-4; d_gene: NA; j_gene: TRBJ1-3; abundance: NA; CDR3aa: CASSLENTIYF; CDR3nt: TGTGCCAGCAGCTTGGAAAACACCATATATTTT
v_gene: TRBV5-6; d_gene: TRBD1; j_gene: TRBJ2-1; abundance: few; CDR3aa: CASSRTGGRQFF; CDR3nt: TGTGCCAGCAGCCGGACAGGGGGCCGGCAGTTCTTC
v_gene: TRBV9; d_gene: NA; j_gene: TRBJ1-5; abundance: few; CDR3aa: CASSVGHIDSNQPQHF; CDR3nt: TGTGCCAGCAGCGTAGGGCACATAGATAGCAATCAGCCCCAGCATTTT
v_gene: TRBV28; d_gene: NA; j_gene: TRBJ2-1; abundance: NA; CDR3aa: CASSLTPSSYNEQFF; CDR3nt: TGTGCCAGCAGTTTAACCCCTTCCTCCTACAATGAGCAGTTCTTC
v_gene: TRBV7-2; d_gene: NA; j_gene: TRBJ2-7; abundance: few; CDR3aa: CASGRLANEQYF; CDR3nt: TGTGCCAGCGGCCGGCTAGCGAACGAGCAGTACTTC
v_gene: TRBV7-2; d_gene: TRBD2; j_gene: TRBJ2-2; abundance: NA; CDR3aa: CASSSYGGGAGELFF; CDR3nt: TGTGCCAGCAGCTCCTATGGGGGGGGTGCCGGGGAGCTGTTTTTT